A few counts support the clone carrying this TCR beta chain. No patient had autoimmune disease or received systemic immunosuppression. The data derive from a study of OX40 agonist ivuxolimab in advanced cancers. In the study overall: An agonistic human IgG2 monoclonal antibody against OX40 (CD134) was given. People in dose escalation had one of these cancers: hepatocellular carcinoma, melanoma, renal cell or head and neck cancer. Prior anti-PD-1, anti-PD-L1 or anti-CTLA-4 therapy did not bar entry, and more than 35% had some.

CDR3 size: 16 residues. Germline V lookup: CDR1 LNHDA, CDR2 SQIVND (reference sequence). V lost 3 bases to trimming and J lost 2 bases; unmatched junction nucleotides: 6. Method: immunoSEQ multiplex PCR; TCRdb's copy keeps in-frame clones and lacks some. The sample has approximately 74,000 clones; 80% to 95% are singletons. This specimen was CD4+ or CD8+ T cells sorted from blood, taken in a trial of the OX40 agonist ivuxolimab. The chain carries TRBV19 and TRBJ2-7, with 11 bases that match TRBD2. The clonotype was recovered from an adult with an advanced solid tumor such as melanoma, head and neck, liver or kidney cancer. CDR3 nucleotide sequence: TGTGCCAGTAGTATCGGTGGGACTAGCGGCACCTACGAGCAGTACTTC. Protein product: CASSIGGTSGTYEQYF.